This is a list of T cell receptor beta chains from one sample in a study of patients and donors after allogeneic stem cell transplantation. TCRdb analysed the RT-PCR reads with MiXCR anew, one entry per CDR3 protein. The sample contains about 960,000 distinct CDR3 sequences, approximately 19% of which appear only once. The sample was blood, either unsorted or a sorted T cell fraction (not recorded which). Receptor source: a human donor who was either an allogeneic HSCT recipient or a stem cell or donor lymphocyte infusion donor (not recorded which). It is not recorded whose cells these are; they may come from a transplant donor. CDR3s include the opening cysteine and the closing phenylalanine or tryptophan. A D gene is named only where the DNA matches it firmly. Clone size appears in some rows only: once, few, many, or a class for an expanded clone.

>TRBV20-1|few|TRBJ2-5|.
CSARGMGAGETQYF
TGCAGTGCTAGAGGCATGGGGGCCGGGGAGACCCAGTACTTC
>TRBV5-1|few|TRBJ2-1|.
CASAPDVASNEQFF
TGCGCCAGCGCTCCGGACGTAGCAAGTAATGAGCAGTTCTTC
>TRBV20-1|few|TRBJ2-1|TRBD1
CSALQQGANEQFF
TGCAGTGCTCTCCAACAGGGGGCGAATGAGCAGTTCTTC
>TRBV12-3/TRBV12-4|.|TRBJ1-1|TRBD1
CASSFAPTGARAFF
TGTGCCAGCAGTTTCGCCCCGACAGGGGCTAGGGCTTTCTTT
>TRBV12-3/TRBV12-4|few|TRBJ1-4|.
CASSPGDRTTNEKLFF
TGTGCCAGCAGTCCCGGCGACAGGACAACTAATGAAAAACTGTTTTTT
>TRBV12-3/TRBV12-4|.|TRBJ2-5|.
CASTNDAPGGETQYF
TGTGCCAGCACCAACGACGCCCCAGGCGGAGAGACCCAGTACTTC
>TRBV10-3|.|TRBJ1-2|.
CAISEGGSLPNYGYTF
TGTGCCATCAGTGAAGGTGGCAGCCTTCCTAACTATGGCTACACCTTC
>TRBV10-3|many|TRBJ2-1|.
CAISESPTDEQFF
TGTGCCATCAGTGAGTCTCCTACGGATGAGCAGTTCTTC
>TRBV2|few|TRBJ2-3|.
CASQNFPDTQYF
TGTGCCAGCCAGAACTTCCCAGATACGCAGTATTTT
>TRBV27|few|TRBJ2-1|.
CASSPGRLIVREQFF
TGTGCCAGCAGTCCCGGGAGATTGATTGTGCGGGAGCAGTTCTTC
>TRBV12-3/TRBV12-4|.|TRBJ2-5|TRBD2
CASSLVAGGPLSQYF
TGTGCCAGCAGTTTAGTAGCGGGGGGGCCACTGTCTCAGTACTTC
>TRBV5-6|few|TRBJ2-3|TRBD2
CASSPYGGGTTDTQYF
TGTGCCAGCAGTCCTTACGGCGGGGGGACCACAGATACGCAGTATTTT
>TRBV6-1|.|TRBJ1-1|.
CASRGTLNTEAFF
TGTGCCAGCCGGGGGACACTGAACACTGAAGCTTTCTTT
>TRBV29-1|.|TRBJ2-7|TRBD2
CSVAVGGPSYEQYF
TGCAGCGTTGCGGTGGGAGGGCCCTCCTACGAGCAGTACTTC